This T cell receptor beta chain was obtained from a study of shared clonotypes between healthy human individuals. About the research overall: CD4 naive and memory got three plates each, CD8 naive two, CD8 memory one.

Using about 190 ng DNA, 30,000 to 35,000 T cell genomes, the sorted-subset replicate PCRs were run. Method: immunoSEQ multiplex PCR; TCRdb's copy keeps in-frame clones and lacks some. There are roughly 640,000 clones in the sample; about 96% occur only once, and around 0.058% lies in the top ten. The study, taken as a whole, reports: In having few donors, the study represented limited genetic and exposure-history diversity.

About this clone: The antigen is undetermined. Other DNA sequences from this sample encode an identical CDR3 as well.

The sequence was collected from a woman in her thirties in good health. Sequencing was done on a sample of naive CD4+ T cells sorted from blood. Subset indicated: CD45RA+ positively selected.

CDR3 protein: CASSLAGLGETQYF. In DNA, the CDR3 is TGTGCCAGCAGCTTAGCCGGGCTAGGCGAGACCCAGTACTTC. The V and J genes are TRBV7-2 and TRBJ2-5, with D unresolved. Germline assignment: CDR1 SGHTA and CDR2 FQGNSA. This CDR3 is 14 amino acids long. The V end lost 0 bases, the J end lost 5 bases, and 10 bases lay between the germline ends.